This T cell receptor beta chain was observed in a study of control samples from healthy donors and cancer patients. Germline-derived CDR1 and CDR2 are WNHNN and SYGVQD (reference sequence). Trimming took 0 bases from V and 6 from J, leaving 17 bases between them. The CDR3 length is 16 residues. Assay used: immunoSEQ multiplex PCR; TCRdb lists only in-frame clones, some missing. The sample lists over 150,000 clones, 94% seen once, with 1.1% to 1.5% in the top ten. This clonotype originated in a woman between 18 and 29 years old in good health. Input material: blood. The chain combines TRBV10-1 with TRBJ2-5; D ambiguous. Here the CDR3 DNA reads TGCGCCAGCAGTGAGTCTAGTTGGGATCCCATGAAGACCCAGTACTTC. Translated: CASSESSWDPMKTQYF.